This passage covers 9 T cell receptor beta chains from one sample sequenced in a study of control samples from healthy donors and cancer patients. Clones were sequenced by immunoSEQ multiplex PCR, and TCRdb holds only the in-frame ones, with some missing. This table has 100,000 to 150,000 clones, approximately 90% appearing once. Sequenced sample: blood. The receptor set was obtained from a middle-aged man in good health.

The CDR3 DNA reads as TGCGCCAGCAGCCCCAAAGTTGGGGAACAGACTGAAGCTTTCTTT. The encoded protein is CASSPKVGEQTEAFF. The gene calls are TRBV5-1 and TRBJ1-1, with D hard to call. The germline V gene encodes CDR1 SGHRS and CDR2 YFSETQ. V lost 4 bases and J lost 5, with 18 bases in between. The CDR3 covers 15 residues.

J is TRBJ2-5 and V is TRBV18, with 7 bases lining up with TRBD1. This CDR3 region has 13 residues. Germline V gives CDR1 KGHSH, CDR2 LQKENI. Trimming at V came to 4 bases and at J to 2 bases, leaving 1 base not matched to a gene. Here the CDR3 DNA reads TGTGCCAGCTCACGGGACAGTCAAGAGACCCAGTACTTC. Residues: CASSRDSQETQYF.

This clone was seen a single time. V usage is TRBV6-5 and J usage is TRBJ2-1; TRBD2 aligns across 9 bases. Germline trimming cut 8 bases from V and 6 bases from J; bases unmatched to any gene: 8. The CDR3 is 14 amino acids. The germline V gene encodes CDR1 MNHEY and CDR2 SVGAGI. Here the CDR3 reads CASRGGGAPNEQFF. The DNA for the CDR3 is TGTGCCAGCCGGGGCGGGGGGGCCCCCAATGAGCAGTTCTTC.

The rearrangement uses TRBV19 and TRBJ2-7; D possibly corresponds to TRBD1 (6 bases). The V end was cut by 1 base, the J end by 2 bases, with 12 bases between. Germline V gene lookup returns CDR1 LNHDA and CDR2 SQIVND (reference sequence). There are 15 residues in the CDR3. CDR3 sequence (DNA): TGTGCCAGTAGTATAGTGGACAGTGATACCTACGAGCAGTACTTC. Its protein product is CASSIVDSDTYEQYF.

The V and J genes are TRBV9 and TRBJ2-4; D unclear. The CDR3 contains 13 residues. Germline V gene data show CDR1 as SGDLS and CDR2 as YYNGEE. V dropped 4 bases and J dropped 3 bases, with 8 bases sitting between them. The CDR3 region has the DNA TGTGCCAGCAGCCCTCCGGACAAAAACATTCAGTACTTC. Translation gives CASSPPDKNIQYF.

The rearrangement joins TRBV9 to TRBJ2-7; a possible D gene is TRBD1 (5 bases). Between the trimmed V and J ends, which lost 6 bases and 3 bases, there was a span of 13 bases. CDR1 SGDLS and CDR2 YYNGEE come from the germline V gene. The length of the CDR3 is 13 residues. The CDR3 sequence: CASKGQDDYEQYF. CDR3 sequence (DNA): TGTGCCAGCAAAGGACAAGACGACTACGAGCAGTACTTC.

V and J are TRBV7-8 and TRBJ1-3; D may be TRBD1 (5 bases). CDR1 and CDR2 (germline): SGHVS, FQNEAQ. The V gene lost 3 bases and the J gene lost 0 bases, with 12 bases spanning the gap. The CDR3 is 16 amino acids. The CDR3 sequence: CASSLGEGTSGNTIYF. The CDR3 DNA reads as TGTGCCAGCAGCTTGGGGGAAGGAACCTCTGGAAACACCATATATTTT.

The CDR3 here is CASSLNVGQIETQYF. CDR3 bases: TGCGCCAGCAGCTTGAATGTTGGGCAGATAGAGACCCAGTACTTC. The chain couples TRBV5-1 to TRBJ2-5; no firm D call. V shed 1 base and J shed 4 bases, with 14 bases lying between them. This CDR3 is 15 amino acids long. In germline, CDR1 is SGHRS, CDR2 YFSETQ.

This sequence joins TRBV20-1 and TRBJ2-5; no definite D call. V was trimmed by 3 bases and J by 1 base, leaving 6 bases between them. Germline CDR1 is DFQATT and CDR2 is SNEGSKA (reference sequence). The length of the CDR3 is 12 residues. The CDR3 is CSASIVQETQYF. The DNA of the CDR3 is TGCAGTGCTAGTATAGTCCAAGAGACCCAGTACTTC.